The present TCR beta chain was sequenced within a study of CD8 T cells in ankylosing spondylitis. CDR1 is GTSNPN, CDR2 SVGIG, per germline (reference sequence). Between the trimmed V and J ends, which lost 0 bases and 3 bases, there was a span of 6 bases. The length of the CDR3 is 12 residues. A few counts support this clonotype. What it binds is unknown. Whole-study findings and limits: Significantly higher representation of disease-linked clones was reported for matched ankylosing spondylitis synovial fluid.

It was by quantitative 5'-RACE with molecular barcodes that TCR beta libraries were made. A single record per CDR3 protein comes from TCRdb applying MiXCR to the 5' RACE reads. Of about 140,000 distinct CDR3 sequences in the sample, just under 7.5% were seen once. This sequence originates from a female donor with ankylosing spondylitis or in good health (not recorded which). V gene TRBV30 combines with J gene TRBJ2-7, with D possibly TRBD1 on 5 matching bases. Sequenced material: blood, either unsorted or a sorted T cell fraction (not recorded which). In nucleotides, the CDR3 is TGTGCCTGGAGTGTAACAGGCTACGAGCAGTACTTC. The encoded protein is CAWSVTGYEQYF. The full variable domain, with the rest looked up from reference TRBV30 and TRBJ2-7, is SQTIHQWPATLVQPVGSPLSLECTVEGTSNPNLYWYRQAAGRGLQLLFYSVGIGQISSEVPQNLSASRPQDRQFILSSKKLLLSDSGFYLCAWSVTGYEQYFGPGTRLTVT.